The 5 T cell receptor beta chains in this list originate from one sample, sequenced in a study of cytomegalovirus exposure and HLA in healthy donors. TCRdb keeps only in-frame clones here, not all; method: immunoSEQ multiplex PCR. This table has roughly 57,000 clones, 93% appearing once. The sample taken for sequencing was PBMCs. These receptors all stem from a woman aged 18-29 years in good health and CMV-seropositive.

The chain joins TRBV9 to TRBJ2-1; D might be TRBD1 (6 bases). Deletions cut 0 bases from V and 1 base from J, with 8 bases between. The CDR3 contains 15 residues. Germline CDR1 is SGDLS and CDR2 is YYNGEE. The CDR3 region is CASSVGQGSYNEQFF. In DNA, the CDR3 is TGTGCCAGCAGCGTAGGGCAGGGGTCCTACAATGAGCAGTTCTTC.

The chain is built from TRBV7-8 and TRBJ1-6; D is unresolved. Trimming took off 8 bases at V and 9 bases at J, with 17 bases between the two ends. The CDR3 covers 14 residues. Germline V CDR1 and CDR2: SGHVS, FQNEAQ. The CDR3 reads CASSRNLGGSPLHF. In nucleotides, the CDR3 is TGTGCCAGCTCGCGGAACTTGGGAGGTTCACCCCTCCACTTT.

V is TRBV19 and J is TRBJ2-1; D unresolved. The CDR3 runs to 12 residues. CDR1 is LNHDA and CDR2 is SQIVND in the germline V gene (reference sequence). V was shortened by 9 bases and J by 0 bases, with 6 bases between the two germline ends. The CDR3 DNA sequence: TGTGCCAGCCGGAGCTCCTACAATGAGCAGTTCTTC. It encodes CASRSSYNEQFF.

This CDR3 is CASSTPGQEEKLFF. The CDR3 coding sequence is TGTGCCAGCAGCACTCCGGGACAGGAAGAAAAACTGTTTTTT. The chain uses TRBV7-8 and TRBJ1-4; 8 bases agree with TRBD1. Germline CDR1 and CDR2: SGHVS and FQNEAQ. The J segment lost 8 bases and the V segment lost 5 bases, leaving 7 bases of the junction unmatched. The CDR3 is made up of 14 amino acids.

The chain links TRBV6-5 to TRBJ1-3; D is uncertain. CDR3 length equals 15 residues. V was cut by 2 bases and J by 2 bases, with 10 bases left in between. Germline V gives CDR1 MNHEY, CDR2 SVGAGI. CDR3 sequence: CASSYGGHPGNTIYF. The DNA of the CDR3 is TGTGCCAGCAGTTACGGAGGCCACCCTGGAAACACCATATATTTT.